A selection of T cell receptor beta chains follows, all from one sample in a study of CD8 T cells in Susac syndrome. TCRdb recomputed calls from the immunoSEQ multiplex PCR reads with MiXCR, one row per CDR3 protein. The data contain tens of thousands of distinct CDR3 sequences, 90% to 95% of them seen just once; the ten biggest clones take up approximately 0.52%. The sequenced sample consisted of CD4+ T cells from PBMCs. Receptor source: a human donor with Susac syndrome. CDR3s include the opening cysteine and the closing phenylalanine or tryptophan. The order of the fields is D gene, V gene, J gene, CDR3 length, CDR3 DNA, CDR3 protein. A D gene is named only where the DNA matches it firmly.

D gene: .
V gene: TRBV2
J gene: TRBJ2-3
CDR3 length: 15
CDR3 DNA: TGTGCCGTGAATCGACAGGGACTCGGCACAGATACGCAGTATTTT
CDR3 protein: CAVNRQGLGTDTQYF

D gene: .
V gene: TRBV6-2/TRBV6-3
J gene: TRBJ1-2
CDR3 length: 13
CDR3 DNA: TGTGCCAGCTGCCTGGGGTCTTCTCGAGGCTACACCTTC
CDR3 protein: CASCLGSSRGYTF

D gene: .
V gene: TRBV9
J gene: TRBJ2-2
CDR3 length: 15
CDR3 DNA: TGTGCCAGCAGCCCCGAGGGTGTCGTTGTCGGGGAGCTGTTTTTT
CDR3 protein: CASSPEGVVVGELFF

D gene: .
V gene: TRBV2
J gene: TRBJ2-5
CDR3 length: 12
CDR3 DNA: TGTGCCAGCAACCCCGAAGGGGAGACCCAGTACTTC
CDR3 protein: CASNPEGETQYF

D gene: TRBD2
V gene: TRBV20-1
J gene: TRBJ2-5
CDR3 length: 16
CDR3 DNA: TGCAGTGCTAGAGCTTTCCTAGCGGGGCGCCAAGAGACCCAGTACTTC
CDR3 protein: CSARAFLAGRQETQYF

D gene: TRBD1
V gene: TRBV29-1
J gene: TRBJ2-7
CDR3 length: 12
CDR3 DNA: TGCAGCGTTGCTCGGGACAGCTACGAGCAGTACTTC
CDR3 protein: CSVARDSYEQYF

D gene: .
V gene: TRBV7-9
J gene: TRBJ2-6
CDR3 length: 16
CDR3 DNA: TGTGCCAGCAGCTTAGAGGGCCGGGCTGGGGCCAACGTCCTGACTTTC
CDR3 protein: CASSLEGRAGANVLTF

D gene: .
V gene: TRBV20-1
J gene: TRBJ1-5
CDR3 length: 13
CDR3 DNA: TGCAGTGCTAGTTCCGGGAGCAATCAGCCCCAGCATTTT
CDR3 protein: CSASSGSNQPQHF

D gene: .
V gene: TRBV3-1
J gene: TRBJ1-1
CDR3 length: 15
CDR3 DNA: TGTGCCAGCAGCCGCCTCGGGGGGTTTTCCACTGAAGCTTTCTTT
CDR3 protein: CASSRLGGFSTEAFF

D gene: .
V gene: TRBV15
J gene: TRBJ2-5
CDR3 length: 13
CDR3 DNA: TGTGCCACCAGCAGAGATCTTAAAGAGACCCAGTACTTC
CDR3 protein: CATSRDLKETQYF

D gene: TRBD2
V gene: TRBV28
J gene: TRBJ2-3
CDR3 length: 15
CDR3 DNA: TGTGCCAGCAAGGGTGGTACTAGCGGTCGAGATACGCAGTATTTT
CDR3 protein: CASKGGTSGRDTQYF

D gene: .
V gene: TRBV7-9
J gene: TRBJ1-1
CDR3 length: 14
CDR3 DNA: TGTGCCAGCAGCTTAAATTTCGGGGCAACTGAAGCTTTCTTT
CDR3 protein: CASSLNFGATEAFF

D gene: TRBD1
V gene: TRBV7-9
J gene: TRBJ1-5
CDR3 length: 14
CDR3 DNA: TGTGCCAGCAGCTTAGACAGGGGGGAGCAGCCCCAGCATTTT
CDR3 protein: CASSLDRGEQPQHF

D gene: .
V gene: TRBV7-2
J gene: TRBJ1-1
CDR3 length: 12
CDR3 DNA: TGTGCCAGCAGCTTCTCCAGGACTGAAGCTTTCTTT
CDR3 protein: CASSFSRTEAFF

D gene: TRBD1
V gene: TRBV2
J gene: TRBJ2-7
CDR3 length: 14
CDR3 DNA: TGTGCCAGCAGGGCAGGACAGGGCGGTTACGAGCAGTACTTC
CDR3 protein: CASRAGQGGYEQYF

D gene: .
V gene: TRBV7-2
J gene: TRBJ2-1
CDR3 length: 15
CDR3 DNA: TGTGCCAGCAGCTTAGCCCCCGCGCAGGCGGATGAGCAGTTCTTC
CDR3 protein: CASSLAPAQADEQFF

D gene: .
V gene: TRBV19
J gene: TRBJ2-1
CDR3 length: 15
CDR3 DNA: TGTGCCAGTAGCAGATTTGGAGGACGATACAATGAGCAGTTCTTC
CDR3 protein: CASSRFGGRYNEQFF

D gene: .
V gene: TRBV18
J gene: TRBJ2-7
CDR3 length: 15
CDR3 DNA: TGTGCCAGCTCACCAAATTTCCAGGACAACTACGAGCAGTACTTC
CDR3 protein: CASSPNFQDNYEQYF